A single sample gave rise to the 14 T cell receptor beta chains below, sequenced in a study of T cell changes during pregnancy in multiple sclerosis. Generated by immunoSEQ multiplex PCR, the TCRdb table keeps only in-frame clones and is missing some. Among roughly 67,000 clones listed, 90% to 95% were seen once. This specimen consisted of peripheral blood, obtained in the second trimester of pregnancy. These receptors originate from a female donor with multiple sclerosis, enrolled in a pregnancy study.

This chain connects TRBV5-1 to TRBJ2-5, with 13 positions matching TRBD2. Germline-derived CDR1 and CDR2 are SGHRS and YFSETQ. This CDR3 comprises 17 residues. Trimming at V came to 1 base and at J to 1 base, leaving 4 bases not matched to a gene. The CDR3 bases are TGCGCCAGCAGCTTGCCCGGGACTAGCGGGACCCAAGAGACCCAGTACTTC. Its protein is CASSLPGTSGTQETQYF.

The CDR3 DNA sequence: TGTGCCAGCAGCCCGGGACAGCCCAGCTCCTACGAGCAGTACTTC. Translating it yields CASSPGQPSSYEQYF. This sequence joins TRBV5-4 and TRBJ2-5, with 7 bases matching TRBD1. The J call could be wrong; TRBJ2-7 is a better fit for the DNA end. This CDR3 has 15 residues. The germline V gene has CDR1 SGHNT and CDR2 YYREEE (reference sequence).

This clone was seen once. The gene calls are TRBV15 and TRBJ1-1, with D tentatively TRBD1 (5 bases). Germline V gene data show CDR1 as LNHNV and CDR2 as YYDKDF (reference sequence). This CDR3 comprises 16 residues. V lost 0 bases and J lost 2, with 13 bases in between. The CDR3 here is CATSRDPQDKNTEAFF. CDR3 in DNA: TGTGCCACCAGCAGAGATCCCCAGGACAAAAACACTGAAGCTTTCTTT.

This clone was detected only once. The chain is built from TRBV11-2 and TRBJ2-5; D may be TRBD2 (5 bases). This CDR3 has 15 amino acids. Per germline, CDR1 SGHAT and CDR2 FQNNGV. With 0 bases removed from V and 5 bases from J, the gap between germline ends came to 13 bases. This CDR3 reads CASSLEASTRETQYF. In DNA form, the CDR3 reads TGTGCCAGCAGCTTAGAGGCTAGCACGAGGGAGACCCAGTACTTC.

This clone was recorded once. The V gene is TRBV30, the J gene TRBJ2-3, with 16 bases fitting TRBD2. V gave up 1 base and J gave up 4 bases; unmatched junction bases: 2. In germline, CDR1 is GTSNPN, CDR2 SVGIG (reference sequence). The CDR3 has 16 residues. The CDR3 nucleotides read TGTGCCTGGAGTGGGGGACTAGCGGGAGGGTCAGATACGCAGTATTTT. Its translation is CAWSGGLAGGSDTQYF.

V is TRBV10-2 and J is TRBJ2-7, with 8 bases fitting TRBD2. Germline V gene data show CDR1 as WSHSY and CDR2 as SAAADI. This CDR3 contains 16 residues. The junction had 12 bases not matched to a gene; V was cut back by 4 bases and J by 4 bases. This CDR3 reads CASSGPDREGRYEQYF. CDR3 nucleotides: TGCGCCAGCAGTGGGCCCGATCGGGAGGGCCGGTACGAGCAGTACTTC.

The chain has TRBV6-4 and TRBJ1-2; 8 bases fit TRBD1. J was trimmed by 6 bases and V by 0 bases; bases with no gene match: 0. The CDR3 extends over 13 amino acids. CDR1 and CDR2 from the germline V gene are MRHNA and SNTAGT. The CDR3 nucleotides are TGTGCCAGCAGTGACTCGACAGGGGATGGCTACACCTTC. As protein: CASSDSTGDGYTF.

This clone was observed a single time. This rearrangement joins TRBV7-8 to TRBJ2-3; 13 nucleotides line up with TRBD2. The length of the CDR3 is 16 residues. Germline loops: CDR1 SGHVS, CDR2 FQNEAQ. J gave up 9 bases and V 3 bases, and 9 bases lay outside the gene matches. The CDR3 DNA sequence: TGTGCCAGCAGCTTTGCAAGGACTAGCGGGAGCGGAACGCAGTATTTT. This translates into CASSFARTSGSGTQYF.

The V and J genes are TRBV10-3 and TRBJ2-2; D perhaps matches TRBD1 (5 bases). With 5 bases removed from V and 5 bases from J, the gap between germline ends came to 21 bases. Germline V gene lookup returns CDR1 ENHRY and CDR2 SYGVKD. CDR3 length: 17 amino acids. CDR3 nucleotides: TGTGCCATCAGTCCCGATGCCCAGGGCCTTCTGACCGGGGAGCTGTTTTTT. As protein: CAISPDAQGLLTGELFF.

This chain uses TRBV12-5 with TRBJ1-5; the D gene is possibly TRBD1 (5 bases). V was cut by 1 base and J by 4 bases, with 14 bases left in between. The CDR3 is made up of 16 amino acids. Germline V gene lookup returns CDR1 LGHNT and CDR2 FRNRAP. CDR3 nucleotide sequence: TGTGCTAGTGGTTTGGACCAGGGCAACATAAATCAGCCCCAGCATTTT. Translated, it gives CASGLDQGNINQPQHF.

The chain's CDR3 is CASSTSGSSTEAFF. The DNA for the CDR3 is TGTGCCAGCAGCACCAGCGGTTCGTCCACTGAAGCTTTCTTT. The chain carries TRBV9 and TRBJ1-1, with no clear D. Germline CDR1 reads SGDLS; CDR2 reads YYNGEE. This CDR3 comprises 14 residues. Trimming pared 4 bases from V and 4 bases from J, leaving 14 bases between.

Here the CDR3 reads CASSGEDRGKAEQYF. CDR3 DNA: TGTGCCAGCAGTGGGGAGGACAGGGGAAAGGCCGAGCAGTACTTC. This chain joins TRBV2 and TRBJ2-7; 9 bases match TRBD1. Germline values: CDR1 SNHLY, CDR2 FYNNEI. This CDR3 is built from 15 residues. Unmatched junction bases numbered 10, after V lost 4 bases and J lost 6 bases.

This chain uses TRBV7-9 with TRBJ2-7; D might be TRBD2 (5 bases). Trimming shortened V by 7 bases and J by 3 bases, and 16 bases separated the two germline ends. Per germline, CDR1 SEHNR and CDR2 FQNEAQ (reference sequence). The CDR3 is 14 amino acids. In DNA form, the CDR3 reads TGTGCCAGCACGGTTCGGGGATCGTTCTACGAGCAGTACTTC. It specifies CASTVRGSFYEQYF.

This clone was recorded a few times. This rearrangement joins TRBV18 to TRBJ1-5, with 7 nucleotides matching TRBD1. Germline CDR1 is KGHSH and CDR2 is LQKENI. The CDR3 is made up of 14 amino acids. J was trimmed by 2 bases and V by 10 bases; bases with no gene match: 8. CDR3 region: CATVGGDGNQPQHF. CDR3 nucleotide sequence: TGTGCCACGGTAGGGGGCGACGGCAATCAGCCCCAGCATTTT.